This entry concerns a single T cell receptor (beta chain). Its antigen is undetermined. The record originates from a study of blood T cells in healthy people across ages. Study-wide results and caveats: With unsorted PBMCs, a conclusive comparison of naive versus antigen-experienced cells was not possible.

With a J-beta primer mix and a sample-barcoded 5' primer, a second PCR ran 7 to 11 cycles. In TCRdb, the 5' RACE reads were re-called with MiXCR into one record per CDR3 protein. The sample lists 750,000 to 950,000 distinct CDR3 sequences; 25% to 30% were seen once. Each donor supplied approximately 10 milliliters of peripheral blood. V shed 5 bases and J 8 bases; nucleotides not matched to a gene: 9. This CDR3 spans 15 amino acids. Germline CDR1 and CDR2: SGHTA and FQGTGA. This same sample was also part of a study on T cells of mothers and their children. From that report: It was through the M1S primer of the second PCR that sample barcodes and 2-4 random nucleotides were added. Overlap in related mother-child pairs always slightly exceeded unrelated pairs, never significantly.

Input material: blood. The TCR originated in a woman between 40 and 50 years old in good health. V gene TRBV7-3 combines with J gene TRBJ2-1; 10 bases align to TRBD2. For the CDR3, the DNA is TGTGCCAGCAGCCCCTCACTAGCGGGGAGTCATGAGCAGTTCTTC. Its translation: CASSPSLAGSHEQFF.